This passage covers 27 T cell receptor beta chains from one sample sequenced in a study of cytomegalovirus exposure and HLA in healthy donors. The PCR ran on 60 Vbeta and 13 Jbeta primers. Using immunoSEQ multiplex PCR, the repertoire was profiled, and TCRdb retains in-frame clones only, with some absent. The data show roughly 100,000 clones, more than 60% seen once. The sample was PBMCs. These receptors were obtained from a woman aged 45 to 65 in good health and CMV-seropositive.

The chain uses TRBV5-6 and TRBJ2-2, with a possible D match to TRBD1 (6 bases). Germline V lookup: CDR1 SGHDT, CDR2 YYEEEE. Trimming removed 3 bases from V and 0 bases from J, with 15 bases in between. The CDR3 loop spans 17 amino acids. CDR3 sequence (DNA): TGTGCCAGCAGCTCTTACAGGGAAAAGGCGAACACCGGGGAGCTGTTTTTT. Translation gives CASSSYREKANTGELFF.

This clone was counted at least ten times. The genes are TRBV19 and TRBJ1-2, with a tentative D call TRBD1 (5 bases). Trimming removed 5 bases from V and 2 bases from J, with 9 bases in between. The CDR3 extends over 13 amino acids. Per the germline V gene, CDR1 is LNHDA and CDR2 is SQIVND (reference sequence). CDR3 amino acids: CASSPRQNYGYTF. In DNA form, the CDR3 reads TGTGCCAGTAGTCCCCGACAGAACTATGGCTACACCTTC.

The CDR3 is CATSRQGGEKLFF. CDR3 sequence (DNA): TGTGCCACCTCCCGACAGGGTGGGGAAAAACTGTTTTTT. The V call is TRBV7-9, the J call TRBJ1-4; 7 bases match TRBD1. CDR1 SEHNR and CDR2 FQNEAQ come from the germline V gene (reference sequence). The CDR3 has 13 amino acids. V shed 10 bases, J shed 8 bases, and the junction held 10 bases outside the gene matches.

The chain employs TRBV5-4 and TRBJ2-1; TRBD1 is a possible D gene (7 bases). Germline CDR1 and CDR2: SGHNT and YYREEE (reference sequence). Trimming stripped 0 bases from V and 4 bases from J, with 11 bases between. The CDR3 spans 15 residues. The CDR3 reads CASSLGQGGYNEQFF. CDR3 nucleotides: TGTGCCAGCAGCTTGGGGCAGGGGGGATACAATGAGCAGTTCTTC.

The chain couples TRBV6-1 to TRBJ1-2, with 9 bases fitting TRBD1. CDR3 length: 13 amino acids. J lost 14 bases, V lost 5 bases, and 12 bases had no gene match. Germline CDR1 is MNHNS and CDR2 is SASEGT. The CDR3 loop reads CASSSPGDRAITF. The CDR3 nucleotides are TGTGCCAGCAGTTCACCGGGGGACAGGGCGATAACCTTC.

The chain employs TRBV7-2 and TRBJ1-5, with D perhaps TRBD1 (5 bases). With 4 bases removed from V and 7 bases from J, the gap between germline ends came to 20 bases. This CDR3 comprises 16 residues. Germline CDR1 is SGHTA and CDR2 is FQGNSA. CDR3 coding DNA: TGTGCCAGCAGCTGGGGCAACTTCAGGGTGGGACAGCCCCAGCATTTT. This codes for CASSWGNFRVGQPQHF.

The rearrangement links TRBV28 to TRBJ1-2; D perhaps matches TRBD1 (6 bases). V lost 6 bases and J 3 bases, leaving 17 bases between the germline ends. CDR3 length: 15 amino acids. Looked up from germline, CDR1 is MDHEN and CDR2 is SYDVKM. The chain's CDR3 is CASSQAVSGDYGYTF. CDR3 coding DNA: TGTGCCAGCAGCCAAGCTGTGTCAGGGGACTATGGCTACACCTTC.

V gene TRBV9 combines with J gene TRBJ2-2; TRBD2 agrees at 7 bases. V shed 0 bases, J shed 7 bases, and the junction held 3 bases outside the gene matches. This CDR3 is built from 14 residues. Per the germline V gene, CDR1 is SGDLS and CDR2 is YYNGEE. The CDR3 DNA follows: TGTGCCAGCAGCGTAGTAGGGGAGGGCGGGGAGCTGTTTTTT. Its translation is CASSVVGEGGELFF. The whole variable domain, filled in from reference TRBV9 and TRBJ2-2, reads DSGVTQTPKHLITATGQRVTLRCSPRSGDLSVYWYQQSLDQGLQFLIQYYNGEERAKGNILERFSAQQFPDLHSELNLSSLELGDSALYFCASSVVGEGGELFFGEGSRLTVL.

This chain connects TRBV7-9 to TRBJ1-1; weak D call: TRBD1 (6 bases). The ends were cut back, 5 bases at V and 2 bases at J, with 18 bases in the middle. The V gene's germline CDR1 is SEHNR and CDR2 FQNEAQ (reference sequence). This CDR3 is 16 amino acids long. This CDR3 reads CASSLSTGSENTEAFF. DNA for the CDR3: TGTGCCAGCAGCCTCTCGACAGGTTCGGAAAACACTGAAGCTTTCTTT. Filled out from reference TRBV7-9 and TRBJ1-1, the complete variable domain reads DTGVSQNPRHKITKRGQNVTFRCDPISEHNRLYWYRQTLGQGPEFLTYFQNEAQLEKSRLLSDRFSAERPKGSFSTLEIQRTEQGDSAMYLCASSLSTGSENTEAFFGQGTRLTVV.

This clone was seen only a few times. The gene calls are TRBV5-4 and TRBJ2-2; D might be TRBD2 (5 bases). V lost 4 bases, J lost 1 base, and 8 bases lay in between. This CDR3 contains 14 residues. Germline V gene data show CDR1 as SGHNT and CDR2 as YYREEE (reference sequence). This chain's CDR3 is CASSLDWNTGELFF. In nucleotides, the CDR3 is TGTGCCAGCAGCCTGGACTGGAACACCGGGGAGCTGTTTTTT.

This chain links TRBV7-3 with TRBJ1-6, with D tentatively TRBD1 (5 bases). The CDR3 runs to 13 residues. Germline V gene sequence: CDR1 SGHTA, CDR2 FQGTGA. Deletions cut 4 bases from V and 7 bases from J, with 8 bases between. The CDR3 DNA sequence: TGTGCCAGCAGCTCAGGGATAAATTCACCCCTCCACTTT. Protein product: CASSSGINSPLHF.

This clone was seen a handful of times. The chain joins TRBV5-6 to TRBJ1-2; D is undetermined. The ends were cut back, 5 bases at V and 8 bases at J, with 10 bases in the middle. The CDR3 consists of 11 residues. Germline CDR1 SGHDT, CDR2 YYEEEE. The CDR3 here is CASRSGGGYTF. The CDR3 region has the DNA TGTGCCAGCAGAAGCGGCGGAGGCTACACCTTC.

This clone was observed many times. The CDR3 nucleotides read TGCGCCAGCAGTGTCGCACAGACCTACGAGCAGTACTTC. Protein sequence: CASSVAQTYEQYF. V usage is TRBV10-2 and J usage is TRBJ2-7; D remains ambiguous. Deletions cut 4 bases from V and 2 bases from J, with 9 bases between. The germline V gene has CDR1 WSHSY and CDR2 SAAADI. The CDR3 is 13 amino acids.

This clone came up once. The gene calls are TRBV6-5 and TRBJ1-5; the D is unclear. Per the germline V gene, CDR1 is MNHEY and CDR2 is SVGAGI. Trimming pared 7 bases from V and 7 bases from J, leaving 17 bases between. The CDR3 sequence is 14 residues long. This chain's CDR3 is CASKARVDHQPQHF. The CDR3, as DNA: TGTGCCAGCAAAGCGAGGGTTGATCACCAGCCCCAGCATTTT.

This clone was seen more than once but under ten times. The V call is TRBV5-6, the J call TRBJ1-2; TRBD1 is a possible D gene (5 bases). Trimming removed 0 bases from V and 6 bases from J, with 6 bases in between. CDR3 length: 12 residues. The germline gives CDR1 SGHDT, CDR2 YYEEEE. For the CDR3, the DNA is TGTGCCAGCAGCTTGGCGGGGGATGGCTACACCTTC. Encoded protein: CASSLAGDGYTF.

The chain couples TRBV10-3 to TRBJ2-7; D perhaps matches TRBD2 (6 bases). CDR3 length equals 16 residues. CDR1 is ENHRY, CDR2 SYGVKD, per germline. V lost 2 bases, J lost 2 bases, and 16 bases lay in between. The CDR3 nucleotides read TGTGCCATCAGTGAGAGTCACGGGAGAGGGACCTACGAGCAGTACTTC. Its protein product is CAISESHGRGTYEQYF.

The V gene is TRBV27, the J gene TRBJ1-2; 9 bases map to TRBD1. The CDR3 spans 14 residues. J lost 5 bases, V lost 3 bases, and 4 bases had no gene match. From germline, CDR1 is MNHEY and CDR2 SMNVEV (reference sequence). This chain's CDR3 is CASSLGQGGYGYTF. CDR3 coding DNA: TGTGCCAGCAGTTTGGGACAGGGTGGGTATGGCTACACCTTC.

The CDR3 protein is CASSYGTSGGAEDTQYF. The CDR3 nucleotides read TGTGCCAGCAGCTACGGGACTAGCGGGGGGGCAGAAGATACGCAGTATTTT. The chain joins TRBV7-2 to TRBJ2-3; 16 bases are shared with TRBD2. In germline, CDR1 is SGHTA, CDR2 FQGNSA. The CDR3 length is 17 residues. V shed 4 bases and J 5 bases; nucleotides not matched to a gene: 6. Variable domain in full (rest from reference TRBV7-2 and TRBJ2-3): GAGVSQSPSNKVTEKGKDVELRCDPISGHTALYWYRQSLGQGLEFLIYFQGNSAPDKSGLPSDRFSAERTGGSVSTLTIQRTQQEDSAVYLCASSYGTSGGAEDTQYFGPGTRLTVL.

The chain links TRBV2 to TRBJ1-1; 8 bases match TRBD1. Germline-derived CDR1 and CDR2 are SNHLY and FYNNEI. Trimming cost V 5 bases and J 1 base; bases outside gene matches: 6. The CDR3 length is 15 residues. CDR3 bases: TGTGCCAGCAGTAAAACTCAGGGGGCGAACACTGAAGCTTTCTTT. It translates to CASSKTQGANTEAFF.

The chain combines TRBV30 with TRBJ1-6; tentatively, D is TRBD1 (5 bases). CDR3 length: 18 amino acids. Between the trimmed V and J ends, which lost 3 bases and 6 bases, there was a span of 24 bases. Germline CDR1 is GTSNPN and CDR2 is SVGIG (reference sequence). CDR3 nucleotide sequence: TGTGCCTGGAGCGAAACTCGCGCAGGGATTATTGGTAATTCACCCCTCCACTTT. Translated, it gives CAWSETRAGIIGNSPLHF.

The gene calls are TRBV30 and TRBJ2-5, with TRBD2 matching 13 bases. This CDR3 has 15 amino acids. The ends lost 2 bases at V and 2 bases at J; junction bases unmatched: 2. The germline gives CDR1 GTSNPN, CDR2 SVGIG (reference sequence). CDR3 bases: TGTGCCTGGAGTACTAGCGGGGGGGCACAAGAGACCCAGTACTTC. Translating gives CAWSTSGGAQETQYF.

The genes are TRBV7-9 and TRBJ2-2; the D gene is possibly TRBD1 (6 bases). This CDR3 has 15 amino acids. Between the trimmed V and J ends, which lost 5 bases and 8 bases, there was a span of 18 bases. From germline, CDR1 is SEHNR and CDR2 FQNEAQ (reference sequence). The CDR3 nucleotides read TGTGCCAGCAGCCCCCCCCTAGGGGGACGTGGGGAGCTGTTTTTT. This encodes CASSPPLGGRGELFF.

V usage is TRBV7-3 and J usage is TRBJ2-1, with 8 positions matching TRBD2. V shed 4 bases, J shed 6 bases, and the junction held 5 bases outside the gene matches. The CDR3 has 14 residues. CDR1 is SGHTA and CDR2 is FQGTGA in the germline V gene. The CDR3 sequence is CASSSGLAPNEQFF. The CDR3 region has the DNA TGTGCCAGCAGCTCCGGACTAGCCCCCAATGAGCAGTTCTTC. The whole variable domain, filled in from reference TRBV7-3 and TRBJ2-1, reads GAGVSQTPSNKVTEKGKYVELRCDPISGHTALYWYRQSLGQGPEFLIYFQGTGAADDSGLPNDRFFAVRPEGSVSTLKIQRTERGDSAVYLCASSSGLAPNEQFFGPGTRLTVL.

The J gene is TRBJ2-1, the V gene TRBV27, with TRBD1 matching over 7 bases. The length of the CDR3 is 17 residues. In germline, CDR1 is MNHEY, CDR2 SMNVEV (reference sequence). V was pared by 5 bases and J by 4 bases, with 14 bases of the junction left unmatched. The CDR3 protein is CASSPTTGVAVYNEQFF. The CDR3 nucleotides are TGTGCCAGCAGTCCGACTACAGGGGTGGCGGTTTACAATGAGCAGTTCTTC.

V and J are TRBV6-5 and TRBJ1-2; D remains unclear. The V and J ends lost 0 bases and 4 bases respectively, with 6 bases between them. CDR3 length: 13 residues. Germline CDR1 is MNHEY and CDR2 is SVGAGI. CDR3 protein: CASSYSWLYGYTF. In DNA form, the CDR3 reads TGTGCCAGCAGTTACTCCTGGCTCTATGGCTACACCTTC.

In its sample, this clone was seen a few times. Other DNA sequences in the sample encode the same CDR3. The genes are TRBV6-5 and TRBJ1-1; 9 nucleotides agree with TRBD1. The CDR3 runs 14 residues. V lost 6 bases to trimming and J lost 4 bases; unmatched junction nucleotides: 6. Looked up from germline, CDR1 is MNHEY and CDR2 is SVGAGI. The CDR3 reads CASSPLTGGTEAFF. The CDR3 region has the DNA TGTGCCAGCAGCCCTCTGACAGGGGGCACTGAAGCTTTCTTT.

The rearrangement links TRBV18 to TRBJ1-2; TRBD1 is a possible D gene (5 bases). From germline, CDR1 is KGHSH and CDR2 LQKENI. V dropped 0 bases and J dropped 1 base, with 24 bases sitting between them. The CDR3 contains 20 residues. CDR3 region: CASSPPGFPSVTANNYGYTF. The CDR3 DNA reads TGTGCCAGCTCACCACCGGGGTTCCCTTCAGTGACAGCCAATAACTATGGCTACACCTTC.